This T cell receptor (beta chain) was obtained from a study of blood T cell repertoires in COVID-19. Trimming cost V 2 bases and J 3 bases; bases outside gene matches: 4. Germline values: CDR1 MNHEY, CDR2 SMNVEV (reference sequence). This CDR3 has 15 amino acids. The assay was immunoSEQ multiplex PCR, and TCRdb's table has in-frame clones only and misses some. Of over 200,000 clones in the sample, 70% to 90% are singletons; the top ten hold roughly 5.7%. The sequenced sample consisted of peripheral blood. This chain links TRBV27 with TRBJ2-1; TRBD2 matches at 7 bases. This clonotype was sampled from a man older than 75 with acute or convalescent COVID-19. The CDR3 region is CASSLALASYNEQFF. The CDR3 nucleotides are TGTGCCAGCAGTTTAGCACTAGCGAGCTACAATGAGCAGTTCTTC.